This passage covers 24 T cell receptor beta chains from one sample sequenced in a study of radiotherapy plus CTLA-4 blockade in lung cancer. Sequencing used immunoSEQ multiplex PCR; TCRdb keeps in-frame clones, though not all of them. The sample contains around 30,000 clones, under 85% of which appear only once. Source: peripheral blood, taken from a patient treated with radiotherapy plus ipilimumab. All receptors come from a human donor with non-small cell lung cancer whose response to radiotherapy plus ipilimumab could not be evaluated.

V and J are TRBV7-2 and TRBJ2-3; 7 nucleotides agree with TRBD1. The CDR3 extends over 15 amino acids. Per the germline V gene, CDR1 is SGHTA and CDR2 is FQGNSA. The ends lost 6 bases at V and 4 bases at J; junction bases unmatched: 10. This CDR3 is CASSSGTVKSDTQYF. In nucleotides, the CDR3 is TGTGCCAGCAGTTCCGGGACAGTCAAATCAGATACGCAGTATTTT.

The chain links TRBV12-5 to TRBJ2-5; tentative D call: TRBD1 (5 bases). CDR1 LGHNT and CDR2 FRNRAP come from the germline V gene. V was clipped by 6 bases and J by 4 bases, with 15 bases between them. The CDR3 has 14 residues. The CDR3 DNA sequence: TGTGCTAGTGGGCTCGGAGTTCAGGGAGAGACCCAGTACTTC. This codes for CASGLGVQGETQYF.

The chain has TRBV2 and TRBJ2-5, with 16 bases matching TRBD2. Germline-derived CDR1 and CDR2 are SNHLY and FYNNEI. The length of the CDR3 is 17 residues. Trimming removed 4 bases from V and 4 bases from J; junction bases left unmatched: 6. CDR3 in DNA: TGTGCCAGCAGTGGGGGACTAGCGGGAGGGATAACAGAGACCCAGTACTTC. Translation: CASSGGLAGGITETQYF.

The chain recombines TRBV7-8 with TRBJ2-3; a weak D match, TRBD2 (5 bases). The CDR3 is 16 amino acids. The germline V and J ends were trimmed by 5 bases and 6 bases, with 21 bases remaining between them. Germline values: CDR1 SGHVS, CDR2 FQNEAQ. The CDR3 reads CASSLLRILDWDTQYF. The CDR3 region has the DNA TGTGCCAGCAGCCTCCTTAGAATACTAGATTGGGATACGCAGTATTTT.

DNA of the CDR3: TGTGCCAGCAGCTTGGGAGGGGAAGCTTTCTTT. This sequence encodes CASSLGGEAFF. The gene calls are TRBV7-9 and TRBJ1-1; D gene uncertain. The V gene's germline CDR1 is SEHNR and CDR2 FQNEAQ (reference sequence). V dropped 3 bases and J dropped 8 bases, with 7 bases sitting between them. CDR3 size: 11 residues.

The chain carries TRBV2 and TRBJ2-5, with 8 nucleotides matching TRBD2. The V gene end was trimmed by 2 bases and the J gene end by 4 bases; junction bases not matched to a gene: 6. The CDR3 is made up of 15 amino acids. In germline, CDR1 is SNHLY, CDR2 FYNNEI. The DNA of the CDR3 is TGTGCCAGCAGTGAACAAGCGGGAGACGGAGAGACCCAGTACTTC. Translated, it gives CASSEQAGDGETQYF.

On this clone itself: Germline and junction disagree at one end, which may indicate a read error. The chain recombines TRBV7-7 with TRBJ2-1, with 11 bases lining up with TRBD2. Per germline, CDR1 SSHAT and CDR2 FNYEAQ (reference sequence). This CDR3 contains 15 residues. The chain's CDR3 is CASSEGLAAYNEQFF. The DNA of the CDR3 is TGTGCTAGCAGCGAGGGACTAGCGGCCTACAATGAGCAGTTCTTC.

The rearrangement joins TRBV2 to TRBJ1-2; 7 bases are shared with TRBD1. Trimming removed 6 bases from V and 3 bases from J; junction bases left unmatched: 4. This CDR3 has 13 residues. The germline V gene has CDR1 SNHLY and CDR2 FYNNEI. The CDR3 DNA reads TGTGCCAGCAGCGATACAGGGGACTATGGCTACACCTTC. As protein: CASSDTGDYGYTF.

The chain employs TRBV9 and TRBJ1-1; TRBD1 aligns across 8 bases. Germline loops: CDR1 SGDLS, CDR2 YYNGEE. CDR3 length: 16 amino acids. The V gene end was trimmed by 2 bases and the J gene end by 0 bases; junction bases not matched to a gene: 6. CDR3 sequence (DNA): TGTGCCAGCAGCGTTGGGCAGGGGGCCTTGAACACTGAAGCTTTCTTT. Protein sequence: CASSVGQGALNTEAFF.

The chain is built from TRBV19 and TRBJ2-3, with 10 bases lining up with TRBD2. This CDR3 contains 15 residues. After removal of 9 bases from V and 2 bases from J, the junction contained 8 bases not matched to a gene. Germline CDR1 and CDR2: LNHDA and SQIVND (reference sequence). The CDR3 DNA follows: TGTGCCAGCTCCCGGACTAGCGGTCCCACAGATACGCAGTATTTT. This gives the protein CASSRTSGPTDTQYF.

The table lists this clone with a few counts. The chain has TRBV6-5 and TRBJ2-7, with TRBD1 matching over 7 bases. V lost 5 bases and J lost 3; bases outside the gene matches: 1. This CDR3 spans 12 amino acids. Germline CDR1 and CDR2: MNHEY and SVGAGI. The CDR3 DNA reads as TGTGCCAGCAGTGACAGGGTCTACGAGCAGTACTTC. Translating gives CASSDRVYEQYF.

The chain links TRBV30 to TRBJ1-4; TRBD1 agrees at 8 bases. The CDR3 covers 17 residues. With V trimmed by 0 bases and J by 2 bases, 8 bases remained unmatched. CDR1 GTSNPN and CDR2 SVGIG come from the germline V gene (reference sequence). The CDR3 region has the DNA TGTGCCTGGAGTGTACCCGGCAGGGGGCGGACTAATGAAAAACTGTTTTTT. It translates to CAWSVPGRGRTNEKLFF.

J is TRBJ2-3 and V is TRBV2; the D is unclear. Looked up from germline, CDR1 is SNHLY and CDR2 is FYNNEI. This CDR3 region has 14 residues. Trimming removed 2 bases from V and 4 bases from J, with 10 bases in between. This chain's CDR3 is CASSEYMSADTQYF. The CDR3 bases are TGTGCCAGCAGTGAATATATGAGCGCAGATACGCAGTATTTT.

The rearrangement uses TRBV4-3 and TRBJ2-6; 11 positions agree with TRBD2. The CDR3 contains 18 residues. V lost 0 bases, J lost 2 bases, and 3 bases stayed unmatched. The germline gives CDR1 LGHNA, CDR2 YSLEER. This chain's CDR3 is CASSQDLAGGAGANVLTF. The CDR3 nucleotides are TGCGCCAGCAGCCAAGATCTAGCGGGAGGAGCTGGGGCCAACGTCCTGACTTTC.

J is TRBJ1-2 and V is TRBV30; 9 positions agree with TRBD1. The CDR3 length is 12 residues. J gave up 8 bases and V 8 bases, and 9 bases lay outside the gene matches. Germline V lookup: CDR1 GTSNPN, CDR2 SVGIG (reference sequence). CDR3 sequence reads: CAGTPGQGGYTF. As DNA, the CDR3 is TGTGCCGGCACACCGGGACAGGGAGGCTACACCTTC.

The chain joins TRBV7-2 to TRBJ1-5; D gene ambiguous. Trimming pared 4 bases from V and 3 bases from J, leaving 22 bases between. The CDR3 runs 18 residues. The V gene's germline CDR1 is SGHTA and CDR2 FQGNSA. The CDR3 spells CASSSVRLRERDNQPQHF. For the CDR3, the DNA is TGTGCCAGCAGCTCAGTAAGACTCCGGGAGAGAGACAATCAGCCCCAGCATTTT.

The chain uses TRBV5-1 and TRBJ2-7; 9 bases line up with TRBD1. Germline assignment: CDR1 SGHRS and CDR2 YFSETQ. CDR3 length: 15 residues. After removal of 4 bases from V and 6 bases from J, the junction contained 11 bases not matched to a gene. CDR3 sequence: CASSTLGTGTLEQYF. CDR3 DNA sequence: TGCGCCAGCAGCACCTTAGGGACAGGGACCCTCGAGCAGTACTTC.

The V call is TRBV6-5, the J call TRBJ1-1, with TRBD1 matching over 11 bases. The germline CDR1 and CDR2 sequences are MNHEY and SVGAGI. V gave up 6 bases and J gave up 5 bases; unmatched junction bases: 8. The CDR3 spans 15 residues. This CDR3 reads CASRGQGAGGTEAFF. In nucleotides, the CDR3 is TGTGCCAGCAGAGGACAGGGGGCGGGAGGAACTGAAGCTTTCTTT.

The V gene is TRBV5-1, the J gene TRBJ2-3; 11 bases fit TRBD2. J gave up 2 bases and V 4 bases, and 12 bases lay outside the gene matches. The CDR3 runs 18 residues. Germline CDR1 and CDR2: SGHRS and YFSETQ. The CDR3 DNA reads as TGCGCCAGCAGCAACGGACTAGCGGGCACACTCTTCACAGATACGCAGTATTTT. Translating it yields CASSNGLAGTLFTDTQYF.

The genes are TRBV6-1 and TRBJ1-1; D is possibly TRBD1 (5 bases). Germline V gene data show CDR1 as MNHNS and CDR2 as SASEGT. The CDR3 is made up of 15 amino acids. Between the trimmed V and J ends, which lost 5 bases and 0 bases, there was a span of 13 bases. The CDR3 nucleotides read TGTGCCAGCAGTTTACACAGGTCTCTGAACACTGAAGCTTTCTTT. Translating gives CASSLHRSLNTEAFF.

CDR3 DNA sequence: TGTGCCAGCAGTGAAGCGAGGTCTTTCTCGGGACTAGCGGTGGATGAGCAGTTCTTC. Its translation: CASSEARSFSGLAVDEQFF. The chain couples TRBV2 to TRBJ2-1; 11 nucleotides match TRBD2. J gave up 8 bases and V 0 bases, and 15 bases lay outside the gene matches. The CDR3 loop spans 19 amino acids. Germline values: CDR1 SNHLY, CDR2 FYNNEI. Drawing the rest from reference TRBV2 and TRBJ2-1, the complete variable domain is EPEVTQTPSHQVTQMGQEVILRCVPISNHLYFYWYRQILGQKVEFLVSFYNNEISEKSEIFDDQFSVERPDGSNFTLKIRSTKLEDSAMYFCASSEARSFSGLAVDEQFFGPGTRLTVL.

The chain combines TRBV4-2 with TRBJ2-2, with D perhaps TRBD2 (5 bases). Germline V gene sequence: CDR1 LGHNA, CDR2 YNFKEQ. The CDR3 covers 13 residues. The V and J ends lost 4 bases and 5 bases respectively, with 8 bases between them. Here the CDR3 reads CASSPRGTGELFF. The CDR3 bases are TGTGCCAGCAGCCCCCGAGGGACCGGGGAGCTGTTTTTT.

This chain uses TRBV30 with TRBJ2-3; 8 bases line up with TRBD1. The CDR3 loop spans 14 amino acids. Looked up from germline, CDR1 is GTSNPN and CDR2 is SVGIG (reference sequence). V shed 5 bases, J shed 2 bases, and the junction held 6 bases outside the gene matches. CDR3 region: CAWEDRGSTDTQYF. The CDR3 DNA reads TGTGCCTGGGAAGACAGGGGATCCACAGATACGCAGTATTTT.

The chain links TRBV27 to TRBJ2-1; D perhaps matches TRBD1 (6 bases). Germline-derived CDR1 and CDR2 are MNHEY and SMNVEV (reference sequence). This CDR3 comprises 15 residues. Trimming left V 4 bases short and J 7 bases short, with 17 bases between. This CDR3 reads CASSSPSGARNEQFF. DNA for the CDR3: TGTGCCAGCAGTTCCCCGTCAGGGGCGAGGAATGAGCAGTTCTTC.